The 20 T cell receptor beta chains given below trace back to one sample, sequenced in a study of T cells expressing NK-cell markers (dated by TCRdb to about 2020). To prepare the library, 5' RACE was applied. TCRdb shows the sequencer as Illumina HiSeq 2000. TCRdb reprocessed the reads and provides one entry for every CDR3 protein sequence; no DNA is given. The sample table holds more than 400,000 distinct CDR3 sequences. The top ten hold 7.3% of the sample. The sequencing sample was made of blood T cells: a sorted CD56 or NKG2C T cell subset, CD4+ or CD8+ T cells, or bulk PBMC T cells (not recorded which). The receptors were gathered from a woman aged 18 to 75 in good health.

The chain joins TRBV5-4 to TRBJ2-1; the D call of TRBD1 rests on TCRdb alone, since no DNA is present to check it. CDR3 length equals 14 residues. The germline V gene has CDR1 SGHNT and CDR2 YYREEE (reference sequence). The CDR3 region is CASSPRTGNNEQFF. Full variable domain (missing parts from reference TRBV5-4 and TRBJ2-1): ETGVTQSPTHLIKTRGQQVTLRCSSQSGHNTVSWYQQALGQGPQFIFQYYREEENGRGNFPPRFSGLQFPNYSSELNVNALELDDSALYLCASSPRTGNNEQFFGPGTRLTVL.

This chain connects TRBV29-1 to TRBJ2-2; TCRdb reports TRBD1, a call that lacks DNA to check it against. CDR3 length equals 13 residues. Germline V gives CDR1 SQVTM, CDR2 ANQGSEA. The CDR3 spells CSVDRQGSGELFF.

The chain combines TRBV6-5 with TRBJ2-5; the D call of TRBD2 rests on TCRdb alone, since no DNA is present to check it. The CDR3 runs to 16 residues. From germline, CDR1 is MNHEY and CDR2 SVGAGI. CDR3 sequence reads: CASSYSGRRYKETQYF.

This chain uses TRBV18 with TRBJ2-6. Germline lookup yields CDR1 KGHSH and CDR2 LQKENI. This CDR3 has 15 amino acids. The CDR3 spells CASSPNKSGANVLTF.

The chain recombines TRBV4-3 with TRBJ2-3; TCRdb's D call of TRBD2 is untestable without DNA. The CDR3 sequence is 16 residues long. Germline values: CDR1 LGHNA, CDR2 YSLEER. The CDR3 spells CASSQLAVGGTDTQYF.

The chain joins TRBV12-3 or TRBV12-4 to TRBJ1-5; with no DNA, the TCRdb D assignment of TRBD1 cannot be verified. The CDR3 loop spans 15 amino acids. CDR3 region: CASSRGQLINQPQHF.

CDR3 amino acids: CASSVTPGGTDTQYF. The chain recombines TRBV9 with TRBJ2-3. The CDR3 extends over 15 amino acids. The germline V gene encodes CDR1 SGDLS and CDR2 YYNGEE.

V gene TRBV12-3 or TRBV12-4 combines with J gene TRBJ2-2. The CDR3 has 12 residues. The CDR3 protein is CASSLKHGELFF.

CDR3 region: CASRWTSGGSSYNEQFF. The V and J genes are TRBV6-1 and TRBJ2-1; TCRdb calls TRBD2, which cannot be checked without DNA. Germline CDR1 reads MNHNS; CDR2 reads SASEGT. The length of the CDR3 is 17 residues.

The chain carries TRBV20-1 and TRBJ2-5; TCRdb lists TRBD2, though no DNA is available to test this call. Looked up from germline, CDR1 is DFQATT and CDR2 is SNEGSKA (reference sequence). The CDR3 has 13 residues. This chain's CDR3 is CSAAAGPSETQYF.

The CDR3 loop is CASSFFGPGEQFF. The chain recombines TRBV11-2 with TRBJ2-1; absent DNA, TCRdb's TRBD1 call cannot be checked. The V gene's germline CDR1 is SGHAT and CDR2 FQNNGV. The CDR3 has 13 amino acids.

The chain is built from TRBV20-1 and TRBJ1-1; TCRdb selects TRBD1, and the lack of DNA leaves this call unchecked. The germline CDR1 and CDR2 sequences are DFQATT and SNEGSKA (reference sequence). This CDR3 has 17 residues. The CDR3 spells CSARSRRQGAVDTEAFF.

This rearrangement joins TRBV19 to TRBJ1-2. The CDR3 loop spans 15 amino acids. Germline V gene data show CDR1 as LNHDA and CDR2 as SQIVND (reference sequence). The CDR3 loop reads CASSIDGLSDYGYTF.

The CDR3 protein is CARPWERDYPTDTQYF. The chain employs TRBV7-2 and TRBJ2-3; TCRdb's D call of TRBD2 is untestable without DNA. Looked up from germline, CDR1 is SGHTA and CDR2 is FQGNSA. The CDR3 spans 16 residues.

The chain couples TRBV29-1 to TRBJ1-1. CDR1 is SQVTM, CDR2 ANQGSEA, per germline. The CDR3 runs to 12 residues. CDR3 amino acids: CSGNQENTEAFF.

The chain joins TRBV12-3 or TRBV12-4 to TRBJ2-6; TCRdb calls TRBD1, which cannot be checked without DNA. The CDR3 sequence is 15 residues long. The CDR3 sequence is CASSLTGAGANVLTF.

The CDR3 sequence: CASSRDVNGYTF. The J gene is TRBJ1-2, the V gene TRBV7-9; with no DNA, the TCRdb D assignment of TRBD1 cannot be verified. The CDR3 extends over 12 amino acids. Germline V CDR1 and CDR2: SEHNR, FQNEAQ (reference sequence).

This chain connects TRBV12-3 or TRBV12-4 to TRBJ2-2; the TCRdb D gene call, TRBD2, has no DNA to confirm it. The CDR3 consists of 16 residues. This CDR3 reads CASRGGGRVDTGELFF.

The genes are TRBV7-2 and TRBJ2-3. The CDR3 runs 13 residues. In germline, CDR1 is SGHTA, CDR2 FQGNSA. The CDR3 loop is CASSQESTDTQYF.

The chain recombines TRBV12-3 or TRBV12-4 with TRBJ2-7. CDR3 length equals 13 residues. The CDR3 is CASSLYSSYEQYF.